This T cell receptor (beta chain) derives from a study of blood T cell repertoires in COVID-19. In the study overall: Samples taken during acute and convalescent COVID-19 were collected in the United States, Italy and Spain.

This clone was observed a few times. The CDR3 covers 15 residues. Germline V gene sequence: CDR1 SGHTS, CDR2 YDEGEE. V shed 2 bases and J shed 5 bases, with 11 bases lying between them. Authors' data handling: Cell counts per sample came from amplifying reference gene primers. Sequenced by immunoSEQ multiplex PCR; TCRdb stores in-frame clones only, minus some. V, J and clone size were drawn from that table, and D and trimming were deduced from the DNA. This table has about 180,000 clones, just over 85% appearing once. The J gene is TRBJ1-6, the V gene TRBV5-8, with D unclear. Sequencing was done on a sample of PBMCs or T cells enriched from blood (not recorded which). This receptor was taken from a woman in her late teens or twenties who had recovered from COVID-19. The CDR3 is CASSFYGANNSPLHF. The CDR3 DNA reads TGTGCCAGCAGCTTTTATGGAGCGAATAATTCACCCCTCCACTTT.